This T cell receptor beta chain was profiled in a study of blood T cells in healthy people across ages. General study points: Per million T cells, TCR beta diversity dropped roughly linearly as age increased.

Total RNA extraction produced at least 5 micrograms (per sample) for the study. Trimming cost V 1 base and J 5 bases, with 6 bases left between them. Germline assignment: CDR1 KGHSH and CDR2 LQKENI. This CDR3 has 12 amino acids. Alongside a J-beta primer mix, a sample-barcoded 5' primer served in a second PCR lasting about 7 to 12 cycles. Through a template-switch adaptor with 12 random nucleotides, each cDNA molecule received a tag. TCRdb recomputed calls from the 5' RACE reads with MiXCR, one row per CDR3 protein. Of about 750,000 distinct CDR3 sequences in the sample, roughly 50% were seen once. This clonotype came up a few times. Its target is unknown.

Specimen: blood. This chain connects TRBV18 to TRBJ2-7; a possible D gene is TRBD1 (5 bases). This clonotype was obtained from a man aged 80 or over in good health. The CDR3 DNA sequence: TGTGCCAGCTCACCACAGGGGAACGAGCAGTACTTC. This translates into CASSPQGNEQYF. Full variable domain (rest looked up from reference TRBV18 and TRBJ2-7): NAGVMQNPRHLVRRRGQEARLRCSPMKGHSHVYWYRQLPEEGLKFMVYLQKENIIDESGMPKERFSAEFPKEGPSILRIQQVVRGDSAAYFCASSPQGNEQYFGPGTRLTVT.